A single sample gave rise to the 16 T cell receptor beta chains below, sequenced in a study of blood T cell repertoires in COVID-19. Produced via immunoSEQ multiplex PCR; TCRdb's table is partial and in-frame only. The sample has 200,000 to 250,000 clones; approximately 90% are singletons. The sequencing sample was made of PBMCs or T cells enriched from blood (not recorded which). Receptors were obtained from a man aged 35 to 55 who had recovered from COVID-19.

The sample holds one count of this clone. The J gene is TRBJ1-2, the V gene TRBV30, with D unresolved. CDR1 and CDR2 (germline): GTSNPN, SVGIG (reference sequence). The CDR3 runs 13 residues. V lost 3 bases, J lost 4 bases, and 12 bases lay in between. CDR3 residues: CAWSGVVGYGYTF. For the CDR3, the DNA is TGTGCCTGGAGCGGAGTAGTTGGCTATGGCTACACCTTC.

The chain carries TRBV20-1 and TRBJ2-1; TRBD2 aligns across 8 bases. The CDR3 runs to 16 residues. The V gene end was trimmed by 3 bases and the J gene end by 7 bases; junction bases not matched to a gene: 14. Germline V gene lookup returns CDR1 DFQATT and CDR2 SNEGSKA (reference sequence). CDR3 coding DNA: TGCAGTGCTAGTCCCCCACGAGCGGGAGTTAAAAATGAGCAGTTCTTC. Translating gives CSASPPRAGVKNEQFF.

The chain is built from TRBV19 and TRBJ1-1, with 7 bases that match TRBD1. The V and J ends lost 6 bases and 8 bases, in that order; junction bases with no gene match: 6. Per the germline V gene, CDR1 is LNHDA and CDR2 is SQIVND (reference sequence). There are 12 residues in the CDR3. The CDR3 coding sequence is TGTGCCAGTAGATCTACGGGACAGGAAGCTTTCTTT. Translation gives CASRSTGQEAFF. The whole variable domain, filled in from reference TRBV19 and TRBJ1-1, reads DGGITQSPKYLFRKEGQNVTLSCEQNLNHDAMYWYRQDPGQGLRLIYYSQIVNDFQKGDIAEGYSVSREKKESFPLTVTSAQKNPTAFYLCASRSTGQEAFFGQGTRLTVV.

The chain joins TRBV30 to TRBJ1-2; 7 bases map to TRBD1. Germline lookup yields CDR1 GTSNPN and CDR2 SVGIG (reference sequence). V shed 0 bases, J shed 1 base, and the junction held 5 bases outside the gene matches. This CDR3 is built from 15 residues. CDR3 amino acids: CAWSVRDRDNYGYTF. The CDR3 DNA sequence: TGTGCCTGGAGTGTAAGGGACAGAGATAACTATGGCTACACCTTC.

CDR3 region: CASSVAGTINEQFF. The CDR3 bases are TGTGCCAGCAGCGTCGCCGGGACTATTAATGAGCAGTTCTTC. The chain has TRBV9 and TRBJ2-1; 7 nucleotides line up with TRBD2. With 2 bases clipped from V and 7 bases from J, the junction kept 6 bases outside the gene matches. CDR3 length equals 14 residues. From germline, CDR1 is SGDLS and CDR2 YYNGEE.

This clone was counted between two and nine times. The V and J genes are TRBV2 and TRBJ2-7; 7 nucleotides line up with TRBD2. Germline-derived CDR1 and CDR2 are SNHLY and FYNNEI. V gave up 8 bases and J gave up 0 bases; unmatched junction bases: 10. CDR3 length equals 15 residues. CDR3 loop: CASETEAGFSYEQYF. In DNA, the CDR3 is TGTGCCAGCGAAACGGAAGCGGGGTTCTCCTACGAGCAGTACTTC.

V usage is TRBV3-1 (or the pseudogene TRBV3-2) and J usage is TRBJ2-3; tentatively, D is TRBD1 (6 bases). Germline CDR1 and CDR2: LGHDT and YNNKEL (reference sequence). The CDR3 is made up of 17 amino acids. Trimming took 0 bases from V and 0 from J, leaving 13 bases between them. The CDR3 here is CASSQEATDSSTDTQYF. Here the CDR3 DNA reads TGTGCCAGCAGCCAAGAAGCCACGGACAGTAGCACAGATACGCAGTATTTT.

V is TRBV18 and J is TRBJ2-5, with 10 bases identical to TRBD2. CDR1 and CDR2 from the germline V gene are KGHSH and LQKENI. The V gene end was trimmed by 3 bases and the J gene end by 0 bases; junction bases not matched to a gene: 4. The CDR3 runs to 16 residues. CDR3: CASSPFSGGYQETQYF. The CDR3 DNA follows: TGTGCCAGCTCACCTTTTAGCGGGGGGTACCAAGAGACCCAGTACTTC. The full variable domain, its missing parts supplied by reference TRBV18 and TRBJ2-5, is NAGVMQNPRHLVRRRGQEARLRCSPMKGHSHVYWYRQLPEEGLKFMVYLQKENIIDESGMPKERFSAEFPKEGPSILRIQQVVRGDSAAYFCASSPFSGGYQETQYFGPGTRLLVL.

CDR3 protein: CASSATSGASSYNEQFF. CDR3 nucleotides: TGTGCCAGCAGCGCAACTAGCGGGGCCAGCTCCTACAATGAGCAGTTCTTC. This rearrangement joins TRBV3-1 (or the pseudogene TRBV3-2) to TRBJ2-1; 10 bases match TRBD2. J lost 0 bases, V lost 5 bases, and 7 bases had no gene match. CDR3 length: 17 residues. Germline V lookup: CDR1 LGHDT, CDR2 YNNKEL (reference sequence).

The chain's CDR3 is CASSYRQGAYGYTF. CDR3 nucleotides: TGTGCCAGCAGTTATCGCCAGGGCGCCTATGGCTACACCTTC. J is TRBJ1-2 and V is TRBV6-5; D possibly corresponds to TRBD1 (5 bases). There are 14 residues in the CDR3. Germline lookup yields CDR1 MNHEY and CDR2 SVGAGI. The V and J ends lost 3 bases and 4 bases respectively, with 12 bases between them.

The CDR3 DNA sequence: TGTGCCAGCAGTTTTCTCCCCCTGACTAGCGGCTACGAGCAGTACTTC. Amino acid sequence: CASSFLPLTSGYEQYF. The genes are TRBV28 and TRBJ2-7; 9 positions match TRBD2. Germline V gene data show CDR1 as MDHEN and CDR2 as SYDVKM. Unmatched junction bases numbered 9, after V lost 3 bases and J lost 3 bases. The CDR3 has 16 amino acids.

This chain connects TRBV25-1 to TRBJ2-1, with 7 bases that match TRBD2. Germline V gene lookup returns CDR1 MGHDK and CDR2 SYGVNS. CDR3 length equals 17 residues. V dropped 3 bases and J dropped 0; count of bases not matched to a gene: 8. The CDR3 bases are TGTGCCAGCAGTGATCCCCCTAGCGGAATCTCCTACAATGAGCAGTTCTTC. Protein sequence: CASSDPPSGISYNEQFF.

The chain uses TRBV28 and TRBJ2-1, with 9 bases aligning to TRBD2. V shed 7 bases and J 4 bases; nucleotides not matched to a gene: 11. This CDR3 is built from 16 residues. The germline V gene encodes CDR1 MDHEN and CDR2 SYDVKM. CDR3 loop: CASNTPGTSSYNEQFF. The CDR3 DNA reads TGTGCCAGCAATACCCCCGGGACTAGCTCTTACAATGAGCAGTTCTTC. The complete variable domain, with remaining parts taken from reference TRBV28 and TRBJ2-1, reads DVKVTQSSRYLVKRTGEKVFLECVQDMDHENMFWYRQDPGLGLRLIYFSYDVKMKEKGDIPEGYSVSREKKERFSLILESASTNQTSMYLCASNTPGTSSYNEQFFGPGTRLTVL.

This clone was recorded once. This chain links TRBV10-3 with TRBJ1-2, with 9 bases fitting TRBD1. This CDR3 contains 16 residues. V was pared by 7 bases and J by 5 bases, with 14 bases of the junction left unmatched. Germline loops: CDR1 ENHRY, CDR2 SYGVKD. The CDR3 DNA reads TGTGCCATCACGTCGTTCATTGGACAGGGGAGTTATGGCTACACCTTC. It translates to CAITSFIGQGSYGYTF.

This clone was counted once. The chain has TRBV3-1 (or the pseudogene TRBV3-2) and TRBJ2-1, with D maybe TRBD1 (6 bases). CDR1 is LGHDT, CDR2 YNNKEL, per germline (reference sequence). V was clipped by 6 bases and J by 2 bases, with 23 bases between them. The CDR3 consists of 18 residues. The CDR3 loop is CASRQIGAGDRAYNEQFF. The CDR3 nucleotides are TGTGCCAGCAGACAAATTGGGGCAGGGGATCGCGCCTACAATGAGCAGTTCTTC.

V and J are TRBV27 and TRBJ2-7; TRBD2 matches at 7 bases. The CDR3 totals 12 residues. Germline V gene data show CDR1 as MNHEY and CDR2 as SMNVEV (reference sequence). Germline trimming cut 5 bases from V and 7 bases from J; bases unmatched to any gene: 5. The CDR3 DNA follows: TGTGCCAGCAGTCACCCCGGGGGGGAGCAGTACTTC. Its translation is CASSHPGGEQYF.